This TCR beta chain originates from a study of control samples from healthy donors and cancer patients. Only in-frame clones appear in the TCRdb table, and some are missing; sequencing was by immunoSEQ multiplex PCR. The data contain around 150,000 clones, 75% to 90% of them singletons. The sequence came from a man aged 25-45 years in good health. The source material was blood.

CDR3 coding DNA: TGTGCCAGTAGTACAGGACAGGGGACAACAGATACGCAGTATTTT. Translated: CASSTGQGTTDTQYF. This chain links TRBV19 with TRBJ2-3; 9 nucleotides agree with TRBD1. Germline-derived CDR1 and CDR2 are LNHDA and SQIVND (reference sequence). The ends lost 4 bases at V and 3 bases at J; junction bases unmatched: 5. CDR3 length: 15 amino acids.